This entry features one T cell receptor (beta chain) sequence. Its specificity is unknown. Collection yielded approximately 2.5 ml of blood per donor. From whole blood, total RNA was isolated without any sorting of T cells. Germline V gives CDR1 LGHDT, CDR2 YNNKEL (reference sequence). The CDR3 length is 14 residues. This sample was taken from a study of monozygotic twins with inflammatory bowel disease. Following a re-call of the 5' RACE reads, TCRdb has one entry per CDR3 protein and lacks DNA. The repertoire table contains 70,000 to 95,000 distinct CDR3 sequences. The study's findings and limits: Other individuals had fewer clonotypes in common with IBD patients than with healthy twins, especially with disease activity. Separate T cell subtypes could not be resolved from one another.

The sample comprised blood. The sequence derives from a human donor with ulcerative colitis or Crohn's disease, or a healthy co-twin of an affected twin (not recorded which). The V and J genes are TRBV3-1 and TRBJ2-2; TCRdb's assignment of TRBD1 cannot be checked, as there is no DNA. The CDR3 spells CASSQTRDTGELFF.